The rows below give T cell receptor beta chains drawn from one sample of a study of vaccination and CD4 T cells after COVID-19. TCRdb re-called the PCR reads through MiXCR, storing one row per CDR3 protein. Altogether more than 10,000 distinct CDR3 sequences are present, 58% being singletons, with the ten largest covering 18%. Their recognized antigens are unknown. The specimen was cultured CD4+ T cells from blood, collected after SARS-CoV-2 vaccination. These receptors all stem from a human donor with COVID-19. Each CDR3 is given with its conserved first and last residue.

j_call: TRBJ1-2
cdr3_length: 13
v_call: TRBV6-1
cdr3_aa: CASTETEYYGYTF

j_call: TRBJ2-7
cdr3_length: 17
v_call: TRBV21-1
cdr3_aa: CASSRTASGGWSYEQYF

j_call: TRBJ1-5
cdr3_length: 15
v_call: TRBV6-1
cdr3_aa: CASREQSSYNQPQHF

j_call: TRBJ2-5
cdr3_length: 12
v_call: TRBV29-1
cdr3_aa: CSVRQGQETQYF

j_call: TRBJ1-5
cdr3_length: 16
v_call: TRBV19
cdr3_aa: CASTGREVLGNQPQHF

j_call: TRBJ1-2
cdr3_length: 20
v_call: TRBV20-1
cdr3_aa: CSAITPRGMITGPDSYGYTF

j_call: TRBJ2-7
cdr3_length: 16
v_call: TRBV5-4
cdr3_aa: CASQVQPGQVAYEQYF

j_call: TRBJ2-5
cdr3_length: 16
v_call: TRBV27
cdr3_aa: CASSKGLAGAQGDQYF

j_call: TRBJ2-7
cdr3_length: 14
v_call: TRBV20-1
cdr3_aa: CSAQKPTVPYEQYF

j_call: TRBJ2-7
cdr3_length: 14
v_call: TRBV20-1
cdr3_aa: CSAIGTGTRDEQYF

j_call: TRBJ1-6
cdr3_length: 16
v_call: TRBV24-1
cdr3_aa: CATSVQAPSYNSPLHF

j_call: TRBJ1-2
cdr3_length: 13
v_call: TRBV24-1
cdr3_aa: CATSDRNSAGYTF

j_call: TRBJ2-5
cdr3_length: 14
v_call: TRBV2
cdr3_aa: CASGTGGEFGTQYF

j_call: TRBJ1-2
cdr3_length: 15
v_call: TRBV30
cdr3_aa: CAWSVLGTANYGYTF

j_call: TRBJ1-2
cdr3_length: 14
v_call: TRBV6-4
cdr3_aa: CASRASGPRGGYTF

j_call: TRBJ1-5
cdr3_length: 15
v_call: TRBV27
cdr3_aa: CASSLESGYNQPQHF

j_call: TRBJ2-1
cdr3_length: 14
v_call: TRBV6-1
cdr3_aa: CASSRGGGAFEQFF

j_call: TRBJ1-2
cdr3_length: 13
v_call: TRBV20-1
cdr3_aa: CSAQNQGSDGYTF

j_call: TRBJ2-3
cdr3_length: 13
v_call: TRBV6-1
cdr3_aa: CVISGKGADTQYF

j_call: TRBJ2-5
cdr3_length: 15
v_call: TRBV6-1
cdr3_aa: CASSPPGGVAGTQYF

j_call: TRBJ2-5
cdr3_length: 16
v_call: TRBV28
cdr3_aa: CASSHIAGTPQETQYF

j_call: TRBJ1-2
cdr3_length: 15
v_call: TRBV7-2
cdr3_aa: CASSLLGSWVYGYTF

j_call: TRBJ2-2
cdr3_length: 14
v_call: TRBV2
cdr3_aa: CASNDREGTGELFF

j_call: TRBJ1-5
cdr3_length: 16
v_call: TRBV19
cdr3_aa: CASSDLPGQGNQPQHF

j_call: TRBJ2-7
cdr3_length: 13
v_call: TRBV7-2
cdr3_aa: CASSLGTAYEQYF

j_call: TRBJ1-2
cdr3_length: 15
v_call: TRBV27
cdr3_aa: CASSLLGQTNYGYTF

j_call: TRBJ2-5
cdr3_length: 15
v_call: TRBV5-4
cdr3_aa: CASSRTSGDQETQYF

j_call: TRBJ2-7
cdr3_length: 18
v_call: TRBV21-1
cdr3_aa: CASSGTGTSGGASYEQYF